The entry below gives a single TCR beta chain sequence along with its context. This sample is part of a study of control samples from healthy donors and cancer patients. Sequencing was performed with immunoSEQ multiplex PCR; in TCRdb, only in-frame clones are kept and a portion is missing. The repertoire holds 80,000 to 100,000 clones, with over 85% as singletons. There are 16 residues in the CDR3. Per the germline V gene, CDR1 is ENHRY and CDR2 is SYGVKD. The germline V and J ends were trimmed by 3 bases and 7 bases, with 19 bases remaining between them. This chain links TRBV10-3 with TRBJ2-1; D might be TRBD2 (7 bases). The sequence was obtained from a human donor in good health. The donor label of this sample is uncertain. The specimen was blood. The CDR3 DNA sequence: TGTGCCATCAGTGATTTTGGCGGGGGCGCTGCTAATGAGCAGTTCTTC. As protein: CAISDFGGGAANEQFF.